These T cell receptor beta chains were read from a single sample in a study of glioma-infiltrating T cells after dendritic cell vaccination. TCRdb's copy holds only in-frame clones and misses some; the assay was immunoSEQ multiplex PCR. Of 75,000 to 85,000 clones in the sample, roughly 91% are singletons; the top ten hold approximately 2.4%. The sequences come from blood, collected after dendritic cell vaccination. The receptor source for this set is a human donor with glioblastoma. Each CDR3 is given with its conserved first and last residue. The order of the fields is D gene, V gene, clone size, J gene, CDR3 protein, CDR3 DNA. D genes are given only for firm matches. Size is omitted from some rows. Given values are once, few, many or a class for expanded clones.

D: TRBD1; V: TRBV10-3; size: -; J: TRBJ1-2; CDR3: CATSGQGSSGYTF; DNA: TGTGCCACCTCGGGACAGGGATCGTCTGGCTACACCTTC
D: -; V: TRBV4-2; size: -; J: TRBJ2-2; CDR3: CASSQEGGAPATGELFF; DNA: TGTGCCAGCAGCCAAGAGGGGGGGGCGCCCGCCACCGGGGAGCTGTTTTTT
D: -; V: TRBV27; size: -; J: TRBJ1-5; CDR3: CASSSTITGISNQPQHF; DNA: TGTGCCAGCAGTTCCACAATTACAGGAATTAGCAATCAGCCCCAGCATTTT
D: -; V: TRBV10-3; size: -; J: TRBJ1-1; CDR3: CASRQAGGNTEAFF; DNA: TGTGCCAGCAGACAGGCGGGGGGGAACACTGAAGCTTTCTTT
D: -; V: TRBV7-2; size: -; J: TRBJ1-1; CDR3: CASSFSAGYGTEAFF; DNA: TGTGCCAGCAGCTTCAGCGCGGGCTATGGAACTGAAGCTTTCTTT
D: TRBD1; V: TRBV7-6; size: -; J: TRBJ1-2; CDR3: CASSLEGTGGNGYTF; DNA: TGTGCCAGCAGCTTAGAAGGGACAGGGGGCAATGGCTACACCTTC
D: -; V: TRBV6-5; size: -; J: TRBJ1-2; CDR3: CASSYVQGYGYTF; DNA: TGTGCCAGCAGTTACGTGCAGGGCTATGGCTACACCTTC
D: TRBD2; V: TRBV28; size: -; J: TRBJ2-7; CDR3: CASMRGTTPGEQYF; DNA: TGTGCCAGCATGCGCGGGACTACCCCTGGTGAGCAGTACTTC
D: TRBD2; V: TRBV27; size: once; J: TRBJ2-7; CDR3: CASSLMSRTSGLSPSSYEQYF; DNA: TGTGCCAGCAGTTTAATGTCCCGGACTAGCGGGCTATCCCCAAGCTCCTACGAGCAGTACTTC
D: -; V: TRBV5-6; size: once; J: TRBJ2-1; CDR3: CASSWGDSHEQFF; DNA: TGTGCCAGCAGCTGGGGGGACAGCCATGAGCAGTTCTTC
D: TRBD1; V: TRBV4-2; size: -; J: TRBJ1-1; CDR3: CASSRGTGEAFF; DNA: TGTGCCAGCAGCCGAGGGACAGGGGAGGCTTTCTTT
D: -; V: TRBV11-2; size: once; J: TRBJ1-1; CDR3: CASSRPGLMNTEAFF; DNA: TGTGCCAGCAGCCGGCCCGGACTGATGAACACTGAAGCTTTCTTT
D: -; V: TRBV12-5; size: once; J: TRBJ1-5; CDR3: CASGLGSRQSNQPQHF; DNA: TGTGCTAGTGGTTTGGGCTCTAGACAGTCCAATCAGCCCCAGCATTTT
D: -; V: TRBV13; size: -; J: TRBJ2-1; CDR3: CASSHRGRGYNEQFF; DNA: TGTGCCAGCAGCCATAGGGGCCGAGGATACAATGAGCAGTTCTTC
D: -; V: TRBV6-1; size: once; J: TRBJ2-7; CDR3: CASRYYEQYF; DNA: TGTGCCAGCCGGTACTACGAGCAGTACTTC
D: -; V: TRBV30; size: -; J: TRBJ2-7; CDR3: CAWKDYVVDEQYF; DNA: TGTGCCTGGAAGGACTACGTAGTCGACGAGCAGTACTTC
D: -; V: TRBV4-2; size: -; J: TRBJ1-4; CDR3: CASSAGLIATNEKLFF; DNA: TGTGCCAGCAGCGCTGGACTGATTGCAACTAATGAAAAACTGTTTTTT
D: -; V: TRBV5-1; size: -; J: TRBJ2-2; CDR3: CASSLGGQKNTGELFF; DNA: TGCGCCAGCAGCTTGGGTGGACAGAAGAACACCGGGGAGCTGTTTTTT
D: TRBD2; V: TRBV6-1; size: -; J: TRBJ2-1; CDR3: CASSSLGLGLVGFF; DNA: TGTGCCAGCAGTTCCCTCGGGCTGGGACTAGTGGGGTTCTTC
D: TRBD1; V: TRBV2; size: -; J: TRBJ1-6; CDR3: CAGRQGSYNSPLHF; DNA: TGTGCCGGCCGACAGGGCTCCTATAATTCACCCCTCCACTTT